The following is a T cell receptor beta chain sequence with its context. The antigen is not known. The data belong to a study of Graves' ophthalmopathy and Graves' hyperthyroidism. Across the study: Specimen type is peripheral blood, obtained at initial diagnosis before any treatment.

As the template, RNA transcripts were used to amplify TCR beta CDR3 regions. The workflow started with a first-round RT-PCR run with HTBI primers and then moved on to a second-round multiplex PCR. From the multiplex PCR reads, TCRdb called clonotypes with MiXCR, one entry per CDR3 protein. In the table there are 200,000 to 300,000 distinct CDR3 sequences, less than 55% of which are singletons. Looked up from germline, CDR1 is LNHDA and CDR2 is SQIVND (reference sequence). The CDR3 is 14 amino acids. V was pared by 7 bases and J by 4 bases, with 5 bases of the junction left unmatched. Overall study results and limits: A model of 13 signatures distinguished ophthalmopathy from stable hyperthyroidism at around 90% sensitivity and 70% to 84% specificity. With 70.59% sensitivity and over 72% specificity, the model predicted ophthalmopathy progression.

The sequenced material came from peripheral blood. The chain employs TRBV19 and TRBJ2-2, with TRBD1 matching 8 bases. The TCR comes from an adult man with Graves' ophthalmopathy. This CDR3 is CASNDRGPTGELFF. The CDR3 DNA is TGTGCCAGTAACGACAGGGGTCCCACCGGGGAGCTGTTTTTT. Complete variable domain (other parts from reference TRBV19 and TRBJ2-2): DGGITQSPKYLFRKEGQNVTLSCEQNLNHDAMYWYRQDPGQGLRLIYYSQIVNDFQKGDIAEGYSVSREKKESFPLTVTSAQKNPTAFYLCASNDRGPTGELFFGEGSRLTVL.